Listed below are T cell receptor beta chains from one sample, sequenced in a study of cytomegalovirus exposure and HLA in healthy donors. Libraries were prepared by immunoSEQ multiplex PCR; TCRdb keeps only in-frame clonotypes and omits some of them. This sample has about 67,000 clones, with approximately 75% found just once. Input material: PBMCs. The receptors shown here come from a man aged 60 to 75 in good health and CMV-seropositive. Both conserved end residues are part of each CDR3. A D gene is named only where the DNA matches it firmly. Where a row states a size, it is once, few, many or the class of an expanded clone; other rows omit it.

clone_size	j_call	d_call	v_call	cdr3_aa	cdr3_nt
.	TRBJ1-4	.	TRBV5-1	CASSLSQYEKLFF	TGCGCCAGCAGCTTGTCCCAATATGAAAAACTGTTTTTT
few	TRBJ2-7	TRBD1	TRBV6-5	CASRGQGSYEQYF	TGTGCCAGCAGAGGACAGGGGAGCTACGAGCAGTACTTC
.	TRBJ2-7	TRBD1	TRBV9	CASSVLTGADEQYF	TGTGCCAGCAGCGTCTTGACAGGGGCGGACGAGCAGTACTTC
.	TRBJ1-6	.	TRBV9	CASSVALGGNSPLHF	TGTGCCAGCAGCGTAGCTCTAGGGGGTAATTCACCCCTCCACTTT
.	TRBJ2-5	TRBD2	TRBV18	CASSPTRGGETQYF	TGTGCCAGCTCACCAACTCGGGGGGGAGAGACCCAGTACTTC
.	TRBJ1-2	.	TRBV6-6	CASSYSRNYGYTF	TGTGCCAGCAGTTACTCACGGAACTATGGCTACACCTTC
.	TRBJ2-3	TRBD2	TRBV2	CASKREGLEVATQYF	TGTGCCAGCAAACGGGAGGGCCTGGAAGTAGCTACGCAGTATTTT
once	TRBJ2-1	TRBD2	TRBV11-3	CASSLEGPGGRGNEQFF	TGTGCCAGCAGCTTAGAGGGTCCCGGCGGGAGGGGCAATGAGCAGTTCTTC
.	TRBJ1-1	.	TRBV6-1	CASSVGGGYMNTEAFF	TGTGCCAGCAGTGTAGGGGGGGGATACATGAACACTGAAGCTTTCTTT
.	TRBJ2-1	.	TRBV5-1	CASSIGGTSYNEQFF	TGCGCCAGCAGTATAGGGGGAACGTCCTACAATGAGCAGTTCTTC
.	TRBJ2-4	.	TRBV19	CASSNGQGLSIQYF	TGTGCCAGTAGCAATGGACAGGGACTAAGCATTCAGTACTTC
once	TRBJ2-1	.	TRBV27	CASSGLSNEQFF	TGTGCCAGCAGTGGCCTCAGCAATGAGCAGTTCTTC
few	TRBJ1-1	TRBD1	TRBV7-8	CASSLRGRLAAFF	TGTGCCAGCAGCTTAAGGGGGCGACTTGCCGCTTTCTTT
few	TRBJ2-1	TRBD2	TRBV11-3	CASSKGGGHNEQFF	TGTGCCAGCAGCAAAGGCGGGGGGCACAATGAGCAGTTCTTC
few	TRBJ2-7	TRBD2	TRBV4-2	CASSQDQAGSYEQYF	TGTGCCAGCAGCCAAGATCAAGCGGGGTCCTACGAGCAGTACTTC
.	TRBJ2-5	.	TRBV6-1	CASSNGIEETQYF	TGTGCCAGTTCTAACGGGATAGAAGAGACCCAGTACTTC
few	TRBJ1-4	.	TRBV18	CASSPLEAQPSTNEKLFF	TGTGCCAGCTCACCCCTCGAAGCGCAGCCCTCAACTAATGAAAAACTGTTTTTT
.	TRBJ2-3	TRBD2	TRBV4-2	CASSQELAGGARTGTQYF	TGTGCCAGCAGCCAAGAACTAGCGGGGGGGGCCCGCACAGGTACGCAGTATTTT
.	TRBJ2-1	.	TRBV7-2	CASRSLPYNEQFF	TGTGCCAGCAGGAGCCTCCCGTACAATGAGCAGTTCTTC
.	TRBJ2-5	TRBD2	TRBV2	CASSEGAGGHETQYF	TGTGCCAGCAGTGAGGGGGCGGGGGGGCACGAGACCCAGTACTTC
few	TRBJ2-7	TRBD1	TRBV4-1	CASSLRQGGPYEQYF	TGCGCCAGCAGCCTTCGACAGGGGGGTCCCTACGAGCAGTACTTC
few	TRBJ1-1	TRBD1	TRBV6-5	CASRPGQGFRTEAFF	TGTGCCAGCAGACCGGGACAGGGATTTCGCACTGAAGCTTTCTTT